The entry that follows covers one T cell receptor beta chain sequence. Its antigen is unidentified. The protocol was immunoSEQ multiplex PCR, while the TCRdb copy is restricted to in-frame clones and leaves out a portion. This table holds around 150,000 clones, more than 85% found once. V trimming: 5 bases; J trimming: 2 bases; junction bases outside the gene matches: 9. This CDR3 region has 15 residues. Germline V gene lookup returns CDR1 LNHDA and CDR2 SQIVND (reference sequence). These data belong to a study of T cell responses to AZD1222 COVID-19 vaccine. Second-dose schedules of about 4 or about 12 weeks were combined. Study-level results: There were mostly white British donors and more females than males, and clonal diversity was possibly underestimated. In the spike-specific TCR repertoire, nearly half reportedly target unmutated variant regions. After two AZD1222 doses, spike-specific TCR breadth and depth rose versus day 0.

The chain links TRBV19 to TRBJ2-7, with TRBD2 identical over 7 bases. The input for sequencing was peripheral blood, taken 28 days after the second AZD1222 dose. The TCR originated in an adult who received the AZD1222 COVID-19 vaccine. The CDR3: CASSGKTSLAYEQYF. The CDR3 bases are TGTGCCAGTAGTGGAAAGACTAGCCTGGCCTACGAGCAGTACTTC.